This TCR beta chain was recorded in a study of T cells after yellow fever vaccination. Notes on the study in general: Primary-vaccination clones mostly resurfaced post-booster (nearly 97% CD4, just under 90% CD8). Clonotypes shared by both compartments, CD4 and CD8, made up a small share.

Of note for this clonotype: Its cognate antigen is unknown.

Synthesis of TCR cDNA relied on 5'RACE template switching, which attached a universal primer site and UMIs. MiXCR, run by TCRdb on the 5' RACE reads, gives a single entry per CDR3 protein. Here the sample spans approximately 330,000 distinct CDR3 sequences, around an eighth being singletons. Germline CDR1 is LNHDA and CDR2 is SQIVND (reference sequence). Trimming pared 6 bases from V and 3 bases from J, leaving 11 bases between. The CDR3 totals 13 residues. This clonotype originated in a man aged 18 to 30 who received the YFV17D yellow fever vaccine. The chain has TRBV19 and TRBJ1-1; D is ambiguous. The sample in question was CD4+ T cells sorted from PBMCs, obtained 15 days after the yellow fever booster vaccination. In DNA, the CDR3 is TGTGCCAGTAGCCCTAACAGCGACACTGAAGCTTTCTTT. It encodes CASSPNSDTEAFF. Full variable domain (rest looked up from reference TRBV19 and TRBJ1-1): DGGITQSPKYLFRKEGQNVTLSCEQNLNHDAMYWYRQDPGQGLRLIYYSQIVNDFQKGDIAEGYSVSREKKESFPLTVTSAQKNPTAFYLCASSPNSDTEAFFGQGTRLTVV.